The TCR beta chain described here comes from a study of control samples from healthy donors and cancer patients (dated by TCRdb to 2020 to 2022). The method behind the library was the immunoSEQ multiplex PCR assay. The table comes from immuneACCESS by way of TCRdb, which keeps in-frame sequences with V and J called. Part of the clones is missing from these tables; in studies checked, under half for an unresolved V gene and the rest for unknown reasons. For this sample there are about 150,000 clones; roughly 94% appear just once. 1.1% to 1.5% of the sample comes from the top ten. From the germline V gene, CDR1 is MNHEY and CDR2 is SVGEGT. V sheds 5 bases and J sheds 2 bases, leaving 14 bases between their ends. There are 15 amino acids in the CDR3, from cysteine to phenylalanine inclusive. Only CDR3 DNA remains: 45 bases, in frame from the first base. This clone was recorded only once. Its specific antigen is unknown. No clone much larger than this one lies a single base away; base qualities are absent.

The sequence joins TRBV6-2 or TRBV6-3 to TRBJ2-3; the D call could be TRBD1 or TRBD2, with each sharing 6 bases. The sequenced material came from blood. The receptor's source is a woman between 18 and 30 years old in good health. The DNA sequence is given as TGTGCCAGCAGTGACCTTCGGGGGCCCACAGATACGCAGTATTTT. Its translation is CASSDLRGPTDTQYF.